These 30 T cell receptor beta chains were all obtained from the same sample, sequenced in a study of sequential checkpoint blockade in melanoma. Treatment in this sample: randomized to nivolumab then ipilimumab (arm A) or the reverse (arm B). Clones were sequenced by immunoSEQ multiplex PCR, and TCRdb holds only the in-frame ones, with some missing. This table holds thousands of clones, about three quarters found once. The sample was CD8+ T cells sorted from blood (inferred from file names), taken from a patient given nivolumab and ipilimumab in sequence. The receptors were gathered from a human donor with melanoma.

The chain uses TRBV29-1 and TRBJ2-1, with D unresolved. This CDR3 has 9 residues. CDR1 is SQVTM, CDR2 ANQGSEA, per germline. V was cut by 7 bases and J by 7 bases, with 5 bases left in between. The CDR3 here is CSAGNEQFF. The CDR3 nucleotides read TGCAGCGCCGGGAATGAGCAGTTCTTC.

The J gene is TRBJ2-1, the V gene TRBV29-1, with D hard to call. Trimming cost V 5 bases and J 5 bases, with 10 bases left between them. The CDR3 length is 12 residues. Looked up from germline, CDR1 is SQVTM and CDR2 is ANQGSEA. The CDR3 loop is CSVSKYNNEQFF. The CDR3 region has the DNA TGCAGCGTTTCCAAGTACAACAATGAGCAGTTCTTC.

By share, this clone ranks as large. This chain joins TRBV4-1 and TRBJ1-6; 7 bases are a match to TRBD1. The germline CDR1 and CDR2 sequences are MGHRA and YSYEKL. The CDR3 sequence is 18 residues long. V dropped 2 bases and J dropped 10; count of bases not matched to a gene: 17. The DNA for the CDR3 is TGCGCCAGCAGCCAACAACTAAACCTCCGGGACAGAACATCACCCCTCCACTTT. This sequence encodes CASSQQLNLRDRTSPLHF.

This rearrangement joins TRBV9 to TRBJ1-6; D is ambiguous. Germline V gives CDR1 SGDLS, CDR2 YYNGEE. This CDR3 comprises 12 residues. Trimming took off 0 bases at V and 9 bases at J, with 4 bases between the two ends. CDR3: CASSVGVSPLHF. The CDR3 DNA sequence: TGTGCCAGCAGCGTAGGCGTTTCACCCCTCCACTTT.

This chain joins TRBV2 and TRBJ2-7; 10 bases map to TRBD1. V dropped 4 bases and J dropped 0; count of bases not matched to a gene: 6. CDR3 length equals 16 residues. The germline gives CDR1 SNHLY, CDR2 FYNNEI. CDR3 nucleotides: TGTGCCAGCAGTGTTACCGGGACAGGGGCCTCCTACGAGCAGTACTTC. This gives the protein CASSVTGTGASYEQYF.

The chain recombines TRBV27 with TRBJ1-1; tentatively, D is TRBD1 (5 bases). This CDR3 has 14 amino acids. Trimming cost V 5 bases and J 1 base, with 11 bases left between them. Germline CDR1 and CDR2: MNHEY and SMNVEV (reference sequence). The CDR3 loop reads CASSPGGGNTEAFF. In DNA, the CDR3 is TGTGCCAGCAGTCCCGGGGGAGGGAACACTGAAGCTTTCTTT.

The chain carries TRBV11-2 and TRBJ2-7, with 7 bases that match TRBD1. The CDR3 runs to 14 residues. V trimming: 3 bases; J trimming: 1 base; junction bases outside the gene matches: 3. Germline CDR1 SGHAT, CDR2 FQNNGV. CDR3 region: CASSFQGDSYEQYF. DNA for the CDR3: TGTGCCAGCAGCTTTCAGGGGGATTCCTACGAGCAGTACTTC. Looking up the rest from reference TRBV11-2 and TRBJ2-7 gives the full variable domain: EAGVAQSPRYKIIEKRQSVAFWCNPISGHATLYWYQQILGQGPKLLIQFQNNGVVDDSQLPKDRFSAERLKGVDSTLKIQPAKLEDSAVYLCASSFQGDSYEQYFGPGTRLTVT.

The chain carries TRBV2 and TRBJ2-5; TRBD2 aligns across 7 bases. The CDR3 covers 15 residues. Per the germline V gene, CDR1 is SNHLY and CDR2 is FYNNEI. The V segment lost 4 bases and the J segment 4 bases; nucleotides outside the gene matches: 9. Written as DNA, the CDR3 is TGTGCCAGCAGTGGGTTAGCTAGCGGCAGAGAGACCCAGTACTTC. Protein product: CASSGLASGRETQYF.

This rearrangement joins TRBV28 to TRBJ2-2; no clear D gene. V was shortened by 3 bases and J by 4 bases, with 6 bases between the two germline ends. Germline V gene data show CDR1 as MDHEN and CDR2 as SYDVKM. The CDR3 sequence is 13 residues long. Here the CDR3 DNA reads TGTGCCAGCAGTTTCCCCCGCACCGGGGAGCTGTTTTTT. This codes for CASSFPRTGELFF.

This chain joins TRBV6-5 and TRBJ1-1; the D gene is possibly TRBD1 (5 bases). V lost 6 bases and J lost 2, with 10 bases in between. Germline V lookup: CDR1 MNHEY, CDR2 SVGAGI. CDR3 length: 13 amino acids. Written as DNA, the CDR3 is TGTGCCAGCAGAATGACAGAAAACACTGAAGCTTTCTTT. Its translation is CASRMTENTEAFF.

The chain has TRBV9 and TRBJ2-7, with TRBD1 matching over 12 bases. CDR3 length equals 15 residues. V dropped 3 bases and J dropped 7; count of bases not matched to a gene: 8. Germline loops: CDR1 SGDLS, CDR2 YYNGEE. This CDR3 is CASSDSGTGGWEQYF. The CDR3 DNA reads TGTGCCAGCAGCGACTCCGGGACAGGGGGCTGGGAGCAGTACTTC.

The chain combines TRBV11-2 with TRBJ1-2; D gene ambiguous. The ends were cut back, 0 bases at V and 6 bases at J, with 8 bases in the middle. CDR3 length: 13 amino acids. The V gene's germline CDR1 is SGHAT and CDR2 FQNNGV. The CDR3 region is CASSLDQEDGYTF. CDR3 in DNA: TGTGCCAGCAGCTTAGACCAGGAAGATGGCTACACCTTC.

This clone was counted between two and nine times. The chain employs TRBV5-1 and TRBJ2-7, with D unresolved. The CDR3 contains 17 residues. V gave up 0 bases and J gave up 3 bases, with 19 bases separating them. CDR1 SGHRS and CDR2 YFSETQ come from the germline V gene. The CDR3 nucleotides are TGCGCCAGCAGCTTGGGCGGTGACCCTCAGTCTTACTACGAGCAGTACTTC. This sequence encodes CASSLGGDPQSYYEQYF.

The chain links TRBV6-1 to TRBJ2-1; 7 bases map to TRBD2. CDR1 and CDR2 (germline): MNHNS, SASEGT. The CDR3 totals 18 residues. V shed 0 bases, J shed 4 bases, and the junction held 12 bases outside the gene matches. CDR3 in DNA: TGTGCCAGCAGTGAAGCTCCCCATCCGGGACTACTTTACAATGAGCAGTTCTTC. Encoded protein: CASSEAPHPGLLYNEQFF.

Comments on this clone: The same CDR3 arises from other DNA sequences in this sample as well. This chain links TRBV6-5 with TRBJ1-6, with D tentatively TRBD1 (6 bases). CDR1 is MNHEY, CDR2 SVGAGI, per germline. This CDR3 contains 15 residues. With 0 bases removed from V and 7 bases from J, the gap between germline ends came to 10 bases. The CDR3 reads CASSYSDSGNSPLHF. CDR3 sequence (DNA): TGTGCCAGCAGTTACTCGGACAGCGGCAATTCACCCCTCCACTTT.

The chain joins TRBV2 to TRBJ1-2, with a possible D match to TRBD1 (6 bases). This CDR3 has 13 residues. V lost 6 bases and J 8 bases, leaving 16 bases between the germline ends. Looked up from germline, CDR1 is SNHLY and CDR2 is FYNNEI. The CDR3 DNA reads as TGTGCCAGCAGGTCGGGACAAGACGTCGGCTACACCTTC. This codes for CASRSGQDVGYTF.

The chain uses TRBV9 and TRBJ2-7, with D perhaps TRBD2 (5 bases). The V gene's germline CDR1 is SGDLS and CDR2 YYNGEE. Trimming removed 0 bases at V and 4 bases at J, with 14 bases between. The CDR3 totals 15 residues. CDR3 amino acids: CASSVETGYSYEQYF. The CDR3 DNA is TGTGCCAGCAGCGTAGAGACGGGGTACAGTTACGAGCAGTACTTC.

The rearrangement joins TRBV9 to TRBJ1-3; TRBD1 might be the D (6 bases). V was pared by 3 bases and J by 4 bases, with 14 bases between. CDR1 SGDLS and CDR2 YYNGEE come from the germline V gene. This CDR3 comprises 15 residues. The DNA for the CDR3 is TGTGCCAGCAGCGATAACAGGGATACAGGAAACACCATATATTTT. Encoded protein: CASSDNRDTGNTIYF.

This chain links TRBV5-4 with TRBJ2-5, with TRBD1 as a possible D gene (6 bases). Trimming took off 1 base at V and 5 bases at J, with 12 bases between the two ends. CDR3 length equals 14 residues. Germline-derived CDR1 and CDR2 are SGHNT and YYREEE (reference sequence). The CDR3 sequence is CASSLNRVIETQYF. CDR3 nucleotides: TGTGCCAGCAGCTTGAACAGGGTTATTGAGACCCAGTACTTC.

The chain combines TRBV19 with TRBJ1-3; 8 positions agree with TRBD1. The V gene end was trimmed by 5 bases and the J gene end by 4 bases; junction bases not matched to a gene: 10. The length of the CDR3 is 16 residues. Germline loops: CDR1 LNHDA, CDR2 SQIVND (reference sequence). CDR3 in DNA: TGTGCCAGTAGTCTAAACCAGGGGGCGCAAGGAAACACCATATATTTT. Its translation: CASSLNQGAQGNTIYF.

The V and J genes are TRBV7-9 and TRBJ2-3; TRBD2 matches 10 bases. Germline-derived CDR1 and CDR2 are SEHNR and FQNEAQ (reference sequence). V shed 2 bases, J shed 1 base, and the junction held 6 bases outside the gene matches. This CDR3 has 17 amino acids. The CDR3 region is CASSLYEGTSGTDTQYF. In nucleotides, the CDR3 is TGTGCCAGCAGCTTATATGAAGGGACTAGCGGCACAGATACGCAGTATTTT.

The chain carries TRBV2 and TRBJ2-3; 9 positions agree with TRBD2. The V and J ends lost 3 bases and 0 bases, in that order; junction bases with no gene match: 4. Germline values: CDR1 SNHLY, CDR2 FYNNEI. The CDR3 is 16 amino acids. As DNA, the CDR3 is TGTGCCAGCAGTGATGGGACTAGCCCTAGCACAGATACGCAGTATTTT. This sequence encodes CASSDGTSPSTDTQYF.

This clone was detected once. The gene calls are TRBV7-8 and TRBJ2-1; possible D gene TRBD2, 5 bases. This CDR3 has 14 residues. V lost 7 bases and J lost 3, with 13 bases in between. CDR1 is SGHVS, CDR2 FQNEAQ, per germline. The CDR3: CASTQEANYNEQFF. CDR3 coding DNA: TGTGCCAGCACGCAGGAGGCCAACTACAATGAGCAGTTCTTC.

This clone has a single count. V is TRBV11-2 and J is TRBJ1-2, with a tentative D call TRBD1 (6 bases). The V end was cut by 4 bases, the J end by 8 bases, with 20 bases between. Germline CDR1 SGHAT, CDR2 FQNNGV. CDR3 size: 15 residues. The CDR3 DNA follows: TGTGCCAGCAGCTCTACAGGGAATTCGGCTCGCGGCTACACCTTC. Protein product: CASSSTGNSARGYTF.

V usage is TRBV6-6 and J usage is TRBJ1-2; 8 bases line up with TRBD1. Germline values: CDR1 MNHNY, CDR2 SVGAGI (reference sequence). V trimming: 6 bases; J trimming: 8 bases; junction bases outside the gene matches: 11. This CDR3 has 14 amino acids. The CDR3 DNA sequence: TGTGCCAGCAGCCCGACAGGGGCCGAACTAGGCTACACCTTC. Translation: CASSPTGAELGYTF.

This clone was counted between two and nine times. The CDR3, as DNA: TGTGCCAGTAGTCCAGACAGGGGAGGCTCCGAGCAGTACTTC. The encoded protein is CASSPDRGGSEQYF. V is TRBV19 and J is TRBJ2-7; 8 bases are shared with TRBD1. The CDR3 has 14 amino acids. The germline CDR1 and CDR2 sequences are LNHDA and SQIVND (reference sequence). After removal of 5 bases from V and 6 bases from J, the junction contained 9 bases not matched to a gene.

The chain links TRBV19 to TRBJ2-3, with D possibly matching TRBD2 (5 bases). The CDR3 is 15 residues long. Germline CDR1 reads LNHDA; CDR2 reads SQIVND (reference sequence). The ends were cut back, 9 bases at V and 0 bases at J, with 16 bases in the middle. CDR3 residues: CASQVDYSSTDTQYF. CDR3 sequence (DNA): TGTGCCAGCCAAGTTGACTATTCGAGCACAGATACGCAGTATTTT.

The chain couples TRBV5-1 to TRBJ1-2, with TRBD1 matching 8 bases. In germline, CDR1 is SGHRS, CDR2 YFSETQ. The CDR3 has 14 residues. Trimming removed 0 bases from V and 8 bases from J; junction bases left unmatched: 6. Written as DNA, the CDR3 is TGCGCCAGCAGCTTGGCCCAGGGGGCAAGCGGCTACACCTTC. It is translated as CASSLAQGASGYTF.

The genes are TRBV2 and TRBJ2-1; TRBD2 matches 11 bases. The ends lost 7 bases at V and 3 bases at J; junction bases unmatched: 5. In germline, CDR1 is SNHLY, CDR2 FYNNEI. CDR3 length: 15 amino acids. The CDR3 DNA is TGTGCCAGCAAACTAGCGGGAGTGCTCTACAATGAGCAGTTCTTC. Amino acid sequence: CASKLAGVLYNEQFF.

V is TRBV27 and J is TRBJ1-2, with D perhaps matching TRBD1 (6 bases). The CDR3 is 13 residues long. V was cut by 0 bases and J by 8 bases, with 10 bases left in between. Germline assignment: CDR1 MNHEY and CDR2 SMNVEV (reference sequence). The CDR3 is CASSLSQGRGYTF. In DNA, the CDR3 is TGTGCCAGCAGTTTATCCCAGGGGAGAGGCTACACCTTC.